Shown below are 12 T cell receptor beta chains from a single sample sequenced in a study of CD8+ T cells in alopecia areata. Documented treatment: oral pan-JAK inhibitor, 5-10 mg twice daily. Following extraction, RNA underwent reverse transcription to cDNA, which served as the sequencing template. Method: immunoSEQ multiplex PCR; TCRdb's copy keeps in-frame clones and lacks some. The sample consists of over 150,000 clones, approximately 60% of them appearing once. The sample in question was CD4+ T cells sorted from blood, obtained at week 24, from a patient treated with tofacitinib. Receptor source: a human donor with alopecia areata.

This sequence joins TRBV5-1 and TRBJ2-5; 9 positions agree with TRBD1. V dropped 5 bases and J dropped 1; count of bases not matched to a gene: 6. The CDR3 contains 15 residues. Per germline, CDR1 SGHRS and CDR2 YFSETQ. As DNA, the CDR3 is TGCGCCAGCAGACCAGACAGGGGGGCCCAAGAGACCCAGTACTTC. Encoded protein: CASRPDRGAQETQYF.

The chain combines TRBV4-2 with TRBJ1-2; perhaps TRBD1 as D (6 bases). Per germline, CDR1 LGHNA and CDR2 YNFKEQ. This CDR3 region has 15 residues. V shed 7 bases and J shed 6 bases, with 21 bases lying between them. The CDR3 is CASNPDSSRGDGYTF. CDR3 sequence (DNA): TGTGCCAGCAATCCGGACAGTTCTAGGGGCGATGGCTACACCTTC.

The chain is built from TRBV5-1 and TRBJ2-3; D is possibly TRBD2 (5 bases). The CDR3 is 13 amino acids. V was clipped by 4 bases and J by 4 bases, with 10 bases between them. CDR1 and CDR2 (germline): SGHRS, YFSETQ. DNA of the CDR3: TGCGCCAGCAGCCAGGAGGTGGCAGATACGCAGTATTTT. Translation: CASSQEVADTQYF.

The chain employs TRBV7-9 and TRBJ2-2; no reliable D call. Trimming removed 6 bases at V and 0 bases at J, with 5 bases between. The germline V gene has CDR1 SEHNR and CDR2 FQNEAQ (reference sequence). The CDR3 totals 13 residues. CDR3 sequence (DNA): TGTGCCAGCAGACAGTCGAACACCGGGGAGCTGTTTTTT. As protein: CASRQSNTGELFF. Supplemented by reference TRBV7-9 and TRBJ2-2, the full variable domain reads DTGVSQNPRHKITKRGQNVTFRCDPISEHNRLYWYRQTLGQGPEFLTYFQNEAQLEKSRLLSDRFSAERPKGSFSTLEIQRTEQGDSAMYLCASRQSNTGELFFGEGSRLTVL.

The chain combines TRBV6-1 with TRBJ1-5; a weak D match, TRBD1 (6 bases). The V and J ends lost 6 bases and 6 bases respectively, with 18 bases between them. The CDR3 loop spans 15 amino acids. Germline loops: CDR1 MNHNS, CDR2 SASEGT. CDR3 protein: CASRDIQGLLQPQHF. DNA for the CDR3: TGTGCCAGCAGGGACATACAGGGACTTCTTCAGCCCCAGCATTTT.

The rearrangement links TRBV30 to TRBJ1-1, with no clear D. The V gene lost 4 bases and the J gene lost 10 bases, with 13 bases spanning the gap. This CDR3 region has 11 residues. From germline, CDR1 is GTSNPN and CDR2 SVGIG (reference sequence). CDR3: CAWTRRVGAFF. DNA of the CDR3: TGTGCCTGGACCCGGCGGGTCGGAGCTTTCTTT.

J is TRBJ2-5 and V is TRBV30; perhaps TRBD1 as D (6 bases). The CDR3 spans 12 residues. Germline assignment: CDR1 GTSNPN and CDR2 SVGIG (reference sequence). V was pared by 4 bases and J by 4 bases, with 10 bases between. Here the CDR3 reads CAWKLGGETQYF. In nucleotides, the CDR3 is TGTGCCTGGAAACTAGGGGGAGAGACCCAGTACTTC. The full variable domain, rest sourced from reference TRBV30 and TRBJ2-5, is SQTIHQWPATLVQPVGSPLSLECTVEGTSNPNLYWYRQAAGRGLQLLFYSVGIGQISSEVPQNLSASRPQDRQFILSSKKLLLSDSGFYLCAWKLGGETQYFGPGTRLLVL.

This chain links TRBV9 with TRBJ1-1; 7 bases map to TRBD1. J was trimmed by 1 base and V by 4 bases; bases with no gene match: 4. The CDR3 is made up of 14 amino acids. Germline assignment: CDR1 SGDLS and CDR2 YYNGEE. DNA for the CDR3: TGTGCCAGCAGCAAAGGGACAGCGAACACTGAAGCTTTCTTT. Translating gives CASSKGTANTEAFF.

This clone has only a few counts. The CDR3 sequence: CASSQVHNGYTF. The CDR3, as DNA: TGTGCCAGCAGCCAGGTTCACAATGGCTACACCTTC. V gene TRBV14 combines with J gene TRBJ1-2; D not certain. The CDR3 spans 12 residues. Germline V gene sequence: CDR1 SGHDN, CDR2 FVKESK. V was pared by 3 bases and J by 6 bases, with 8 bases between.

This rearrangement joins TRBV15 to TRBJ1-2; D is uncertain. Germline loops: CDR1 LNHNV, CDR2 YYDKDF (reference sequence). The CDR3 runs to 17 residues. V gave up 0 bases and J gave up 8 bases, with 22 bases separating them. The CDR3, as DNA: TGTGCCACCAGCAGAGATCTGAACAGCCAAACCCGGACGGGCTACACCTTC. Translated: CATSRDLNSQTRTGYTF.

V and J are TRBV13 and TRBJ2-7; D not certain. Trimming took off 5 bases at V and 1 base at J, with 15 bases between the two ends. Germline values: CDR1 PRHDT, CDR2 FYEKMQ (reference sequence). The CDR3 has 15 amino acids. The CDR3 is CASSPRSGRSYEQYF. The CDR3 DNA sequence: TGTGCCAGCAGCCCCCGCTCAGGCAGGTCCTACGAGCAGTACTTC.

This clone was counted a few times. The V call is TRBV30, the J call TRBJ1-2; D is undetermined. V dropped 0 bases and J dropped 2 bases, with 7 bases sitting between them. Germline V gene lookup returns CDR1 GTSNPN and CDR2 SVGIG (reference sequence). CDR3 length equals 13 residues. CDR3 DNA sequence: TGTGCCTGGAGTGTGATACCGAACTATGGCTACACCTTC. Its translation is CAWSVIPNYGYTF.